These 3 T cell receptor beta chains share one sample of origin, sequenced in a study of technical replicates of blood from several donors. Assay: immunoSEQ multiplex PCR; the TCRdb copy retains only in-frame clones and omits some. The profile shows roughly 52,000 clones, 90% to 95% of them singletons. Sample: PBMCs. These receptors all stem from a human donor in good health. Some clones in this sample may be carry-over from other donors' samples.

Regarding this clone: One end of the junction fails to match germline, which may point to a read error. V and J are TRBV7-8 and TRBJ2-1, with 13 bases aligning to TRBD2. Germline V CDR1 and CDR2: SGHVS, FQNEAQ. The CDR3 has 15 residues. CDR3 nucleotides: TGTGCCAGCAGCCGCTCCGGGACTAGCGGGGCCGGCTGGCTCTTC. Protein product: CASSRSGTSGAGWLF.

The gene calls are TRBV5-4 and TRBJ2-1; 7 nucleotides line up with TRBD2. The CDR3 covers 14 residues. V shed 0 bases, J shed 6 bases, and the junction held 3 bases outside the gene matches. Germline assignment: CDR1 SGHNT and CDR2 YYREEE (reference sequence). Written as DNA, the CDR3 is TGTGCCAGCAGCTTGGGTGGGACTATCAATGAGCAGTTCTTC. Translating gives CASSLGGTINEQFF.

The V call is TRBV30, the J call TRBJ2-7; D is undetermined. The CDR3 is 13 amino acids. The ends were cut back, 0 bases at V and 3 bases at J, with 9 bases in the middle. Germline CDR1 reads GTSNPN; CDR2 reads SVGIG (reference sequence). Here the CDR3 DNA reads TGTGCCTGGAGTGTTTTACGGAGCTACGAGCAGTACTTC. Protein product: CAWSVLRSYEQYF.